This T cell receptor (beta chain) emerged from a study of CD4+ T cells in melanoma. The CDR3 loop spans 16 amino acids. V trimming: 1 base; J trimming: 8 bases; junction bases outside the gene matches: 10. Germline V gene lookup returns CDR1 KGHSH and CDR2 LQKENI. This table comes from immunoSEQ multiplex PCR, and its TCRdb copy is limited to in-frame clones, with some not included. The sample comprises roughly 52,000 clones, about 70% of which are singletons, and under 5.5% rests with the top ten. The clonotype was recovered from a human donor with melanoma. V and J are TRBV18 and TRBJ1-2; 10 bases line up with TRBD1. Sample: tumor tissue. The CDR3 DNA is TGTGCCAGCTCACCACTGTCCGGGACAGGGGACGGAGGCTACACCTTC. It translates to CASSPLSGTGDGGYTF.